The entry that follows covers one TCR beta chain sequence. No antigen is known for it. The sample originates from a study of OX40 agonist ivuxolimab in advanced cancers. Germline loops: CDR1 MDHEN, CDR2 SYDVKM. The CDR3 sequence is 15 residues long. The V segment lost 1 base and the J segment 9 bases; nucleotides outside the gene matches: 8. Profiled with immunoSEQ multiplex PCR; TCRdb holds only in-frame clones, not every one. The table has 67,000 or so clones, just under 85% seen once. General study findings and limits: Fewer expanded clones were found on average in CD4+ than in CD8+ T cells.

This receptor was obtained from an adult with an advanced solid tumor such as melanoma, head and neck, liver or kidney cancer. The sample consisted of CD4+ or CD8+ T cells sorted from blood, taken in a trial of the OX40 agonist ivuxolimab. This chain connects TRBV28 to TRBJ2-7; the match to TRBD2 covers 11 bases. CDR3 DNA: TGTGCCAGCAGTTTATCGGCTAGCGGGAGGTTCGGGCAGTACTTC. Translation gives CASSLSASGRFGQYF.